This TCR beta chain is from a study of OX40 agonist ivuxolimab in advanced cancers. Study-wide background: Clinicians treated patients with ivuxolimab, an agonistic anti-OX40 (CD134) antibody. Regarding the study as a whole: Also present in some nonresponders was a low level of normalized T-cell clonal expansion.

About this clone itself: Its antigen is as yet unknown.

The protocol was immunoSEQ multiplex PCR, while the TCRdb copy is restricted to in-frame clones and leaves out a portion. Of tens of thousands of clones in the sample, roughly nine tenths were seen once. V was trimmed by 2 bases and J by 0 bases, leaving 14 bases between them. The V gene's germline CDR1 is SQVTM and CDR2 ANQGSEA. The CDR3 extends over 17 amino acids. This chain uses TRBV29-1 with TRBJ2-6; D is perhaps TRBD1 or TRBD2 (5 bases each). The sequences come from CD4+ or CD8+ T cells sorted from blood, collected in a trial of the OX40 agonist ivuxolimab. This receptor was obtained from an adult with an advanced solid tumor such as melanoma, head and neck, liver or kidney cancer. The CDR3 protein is CSVELRDLDSGANVLTF. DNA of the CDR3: TGCAGCGTTGAACTCCGGGACCTGGACTCTGGGGCCAACGTCCTGACTTTC.